One and the same sample provided the 25 T cell receptor beta chains below, sequenced in a study of CD8 T cells in Susac syndrome. A quantity of 0.5 to 1 ug RNA underwent reverse transcription using random hexamers. Each CDR3 protein gets one entry after TCRdb re-called the immunoSEQ multiplex PCR reads with MiXCR. This sample has some 120,000 distinct CDR3 sequences, with 90% to 95% found just once. Sequenced: CD4+ T cells from PBMCs. The receptors were sampled from a human donor in good health.

As DNA, the CDR3 is TGCGCCAGCAGCTTGTCGTACACCCAATACGAGCAGTACTTC. Protein: CASSLSYTQYEQYF. The rearrangement links TRBV5-1 to TRBJ2-7; no definite D call. CDR1 and CDR2 from the germline V gene are SGHRS and YFSETQ. V shed 1 base and J shed 4 bases, with 12 bases lying between them. The CDR3 has 14 residues.

The rearrangement joins TRBV5-1 to TRBJ2-7, with TRBD1 matching over 8 bases. CDR1 is SGHRS and CDR2 is YFSETQ in the germline V gene. The CDR3 contains 14 residues. J lost 6 bases, V lost 4 bases, and 9 bases had no gene match. CDR3 sequence reads: CASSPRTGMSEQYF. In nucleotides, the CDR3 is TGCGCCAGCAGCCCCAGGACAGGGATGAGCGAGCAGTACTTC. Full variable domain (remainder filled in from reference TRBV5-1 and TRBJ2-7): KAGVTQTPRYLIKTRGQQVTLSCSPISGHRSVSWYQQTPGQGLQFLFEYFSETQRNKGNFPGRFSGRQFSNSRSEMNVSTLELGDSALYLCASSPRTGMSEQYFGPGTRLTVT.

This chain joins TRBV7-2 and TRBJ2-1; 14 bases fit TRBD2. Germline CDR1 reads SGHTA; CDR2 reads FQGNSA. The V gene end was trimmed by 1 base and the J gene end by 7 bases; junction bases not matched to a gene: 3. The CDR3 sequence is 16 residues long. CDR3 residues: CASSLGLAGGGNEQFF. The CDR3 bases are TGTGCCAGCAGCTTAGGACTAGCGGGAGGGGGGAATGAGCAGTTCTTC.

V usage is TRBV7-2 and J usage is TRBJ2-6; the D gene is possibly TRBD1 (5 bases). The CDR3 loop spans 18 amino acids. The V and J ends lost 0 bases and 2 bases respectively, with 14 bases between them. Germline V gene sequence: CDR1 SGHTA, CDR2 FQGNSA. CDR3 residues: CASSLAGPGHTGANVLTF. The DNA of the CDR3 is TGTGCCAGCAGCTTAGCGGGGCCAGGGCATACTGGGGCCAACGTCCTGACTTTC.

The rearrangement joins TRBV7-9 to TRBJ2-2; D may be TRBD2 (5 bases). The CDR3 is 16 amino acids. V gave up 1 base and J gave up 5 bases, with 14 bases separating them. The germline CDR1 and CDR2 sequences are SEHNR and FQNEAQ (reference sequence). CDR3 region: CASSLDSLDLTGELFF. The CDR3, as DNA: TGTGCCAGCAGCTTAGATTCCCTGGACTTGACCGGGGAGCTGTTTTTT.

The CDR3 DNA is TGTGCCAGCCCCTCAAGAGGGGACAGGGGGCATCAGCCCCAGCATTTT. This codes for CASPSRGDRGHQPQHF. This chain connects TRBV6-1 to TRBJ1-5, with 12 bases identical to TRBD1. V lost 8 bases and J lost 5; bases outside the gene matches: 10. This CDR3 is 16 amino acids long. Germline V gene data show CDR1 as MNHNS and CDR2 as SASEGT.

This clonotype was counted once. CDR3 residues: CASSYRLVRNEQFF. The CDR3 DNA follows: TGTGCCAGCAGTTATCGACTAGTCCGGAATGAGCAGTTCTTC. The chain employs TRBV6-2 or TRBV6-3 and TRBJ2-1; TRBD2 is a possible D gene (6 bases). This CDR3 has 14 amino acids. From germline, CDR1 is MNHEY and CDR2 SVGEGT. The V gene lost 3 bases and the J gene lost 7 bases, with 13 bases spanning the gap.

V and J are TRBV6-5 and TRBJ2-2; D call uncertain. Between the trimmed V and J ends, which lost 9 bases and 7 bases, there was a span of 12 bases. Germline lookup yields CDR1 MNHEY and CDR2 SVGAGI. CDR3 length: 12 residues. CDR3 bases: TGTGCCAGTTCGGCGTTTGGCGGGGAGCTGTTTTTT. Its translation is CASSAFGGELFF.

The table lists this clonotype with a few counts. The chain combines TRBV12-3 or TRBV12-4 with TRBJ1-1; D gene uncertain. V was cut by 2 bases and J by 0 bases, with 4 bases left in between. The CDR3 spans 13 residues. This CDR3 is CASSLLLNTEAFF. CDR3 bases: TGTGCCAGCAGTTTACTCCTGAACACTGAAGCTTTCTTT.

The chain recombines TRBV29-1 with TRBJ1-2, with 7 bases lining up with TRBD1. Germline CDR1 SQVTM, CDR2 ANQGSEA. There are 15 residues in the CDR3. The trim removed 6 bases at V and 4 bases at J, leaving 14 bases unmatched. CDR3 loop: CSVSSQGGGPYGYTF. The CDR3 nucleotides are TGCAGCGTGTCGAGCCAGGGAGGGGGCCCCTATGGCTACACCTTC.

The gene calls are TRBV12-3 or TRBV12-4 and TRBJ2-2; the D is unclear. This CDR3 region has 14 residues. V dropped 5 bases and J dropped 2 bases, with 9 bases sitting between them. The CDR3 here is CASSGDINTGELFF. The CDR3 nucleotides are TGTGCCAGCAGTGGGGATATCAACACCGGGGAGCTGTTTTTT.

The CDR3 sequence is CASSLGTSGETQYF. CDR3 in DNA: TGTGCCAGCAGCTTGGGGACTAGCGGGGAGACCCAGTACTTC. This chain joins TRBV9 and TRBJ2-5, with 12 bases fitting TRBD2. This CDR3 is 14 amino acids long. The germline V gene encodes CDR1 SGDLS and CDR2 YYNGEE. The junction had 3 bases not matched to a gene; V was cut back by 4 bases and J by 5 bases.

The rearrangement links TRBV5-6 to TRBJ2-1; 11 bases line up with TRBD2. Germline V gene data show CDR1 as SGHDT and CDR2 as YYEEEE. The CDR3 is 16 amino acids. V was pared by 4 bases and J by 4 bases, with 7 bases of the junction left unmatched. As DNA, the CDR3 is TGTGCCAGCAGCCAGGGACTAGCGGTTGATTACAATGAGCAGTTCTTC. This encodes CASSQGLAVDYNEQFF.

The chain links TRBV5-6 to TRBJ2-1; D is unresolved. The germline CDR1 and CDR2 sequences are SGHDT and YYEEEE. This CDR3 contains 15 residues. V lost 0 bases and J lost 5, with 12 bases in between. The CDR3, as DNA: TGTGCCAGCAGCTTGGCCGCACTGGCTAACAATGAGCAGTTCTTC. It translates to CASSLAALANNEQFF.

The chain couples TRBV20-1 to TRBJ2-5; D ambiguous. Deletions cut 1 base from V and 4 bases from J, with 7 bases between. The germline gives CDR1 DFQATT, CDR2 SNEGSKA (reference sequence). The CDR3 is 12 amino acids. The CDR3: CSARGLGETQYF. The CDR3 nucleotides are TGCAGTGCTAGAGGGCTAGGAGAGACCCAGTACTTC.

The chain couples TRBV5-1 to TRBJ2-3, with D possibly matching TRBD1 (5 bases). The closer fit of TRBJ1-5 to the DNA end suggests the J call may be wrong. Per germline, CDR1 SGHRS and CDR2 YFSETQ. The CDR3 loop spans 15 amino acids. CDR3 nucleotides: TGCGCCAGCAGCTTGGCCAGCAGGGAGGCAGATACGCAGCATTTT. As protein: CASSLASREADTQHF.

This chain joins TRBV18 and TRBJ2-2; D gene ambiguous. CDR1 KGHSH and CDR2 LQKENI come from the germline V gene. Deletions cut 8 bases from V and 6 bases from J, with 7 bases between. CDR3 length: 11 amino acids. CDR3 nucleotides: TGTGCCAGCAAAGGACCCGGGGAGCTGTTTTTT. Its translation: CASKGPGELFF.

This clonotype is a singleton in its sample. The chain links TRBV4-1 to TRBJ2-2, with D perhaps TRBD2 (5 bases). The CDR3 runs 15 residues. V shed 7 bases and J shed 7 bases, with 19 bases lying between them. Per the germline V gene, CDR1 is MGHRA and CDR2 is YSYEKL. The CDR3 bases are TGCGCCAGCAAATTGGTGGGAGCGACGGGCGGGGAGCTGTTTTTT. This codes for CASKLVGATGGELFF.

The rearrangement joins TRBV20-1 to TRBJ2-1, with TRBD2 matching 8 bases. CDR1 and CDR2 (germline): DFQATT, SNEGSKA (reference sequence). The CDR3 consists of 14 residues. After removal of 3 bases from V and 4 bases from J, the junction contained 5 bases not matched to a gene. The chain's CDR3 is CSARSGGPYNEQFF. The DNA for the CDR3 is TGCAGTGCTAGGTCGGGAGGGCCTTACAATGAGCAGTTCTTC.

The rearrangement links TRBV3-1 to TRBJ2-7; no clear D gene. The V end was cut by 3 bases, the J end by 5 bases, with 8 bases between. This CDR3 has 12 amino acids. Germline lookup yields CDR1 LGHDT and CDR2 YNNKEL (reference sequence). CDR3 sequence reads: CASSHTRNEQYF. The CDR3, as DNA: TGTGCCAGCAGCCACACACGAAACGAGCAGTACTTC.

This clonotype occurred a few times. V and J are TRBV6-5 and TRBJ2-1; D unresolved. Germline CDR1 reads MNHEY; CDR2 reads SVGAGI. This CDR3 is 15 amino acids long. V was pared by 7 bases and J by 0 bases, with 13 bases between. CDR3 loop: CASTSGIGSYNEQFF. CDR3 nucleotides: TGTGCCAGCACTTCTGGGATTGGCTCCTACAATGAGCAGTTCTTC.

The rearrangement uses TRBV30 and TRBJ2-3; TRBD2 is a possible D gene (6 bases). CDR3 size: 16 residues. The germline V gene encodes CDR1 GTSNPN and CDR2 SVGIG (reference sequence). The germline V and J ends were trimmed by 0 bases and 4 bases, with 17 bases remaining between them. CDR3 region: CAWSVGNRRVPDTQYF. CDR3 DNA: TGTGCCTGGAGTGTAGGAAACCGGAGGGTCCCAGATACGCAGTATTTT.

V gene TRBV5-1 combines with J gene TRBJ2-1; possible D gene TRBD2, 5 bases. The germline V gene has CDR1 SGHRS and CDR2 YFSETQ. The length of the CDR3 is 14 residues. V shed 0 bases and J shed 6 bases, with 10 bases lying between them. In DNA, the CDR3 is TGCGCCAGCAGCTTGGTGGTAGGGAGCAATGAGCAGTTCTTC. As protein: CASSLVVGSNEQFF.

The rearrangement uses TRBV7-2 and TRBJ2-5; TRBD2 agrees at 8 bases. The CDR3 runs 16 residues. Germline CDR1 is SGHTA and CDR2 is FQGNSA. The V gene end was trimmed by 5 bases and the J gene end by 2 bases; junction bases not matched to a gene: 10. CDR3 sequence reads: CASSLIPSGQQETQYF. The DNA for the CDR3 is TGTGCCAGCAGCCTAATTCCTAGCGGGCAACAAGAGACCCAGTACTTC.

The chain carries TRBV7-9 and TRBJ1-4, with unresolved D. In germline, CDR1 is SEHNR, CDR2 FQNEAQ (reference sequence). The V and J ends lost 5 bases and 8 bases respectively, with 6 bases between them. The CDR3 is made up of 11 amino acids. The CDR3 region has the DNA TGTGCCAGCAGCCCCAGCGAAAAACTGTTTTTT. Amino acid sequence: CASSPSEKLFF.